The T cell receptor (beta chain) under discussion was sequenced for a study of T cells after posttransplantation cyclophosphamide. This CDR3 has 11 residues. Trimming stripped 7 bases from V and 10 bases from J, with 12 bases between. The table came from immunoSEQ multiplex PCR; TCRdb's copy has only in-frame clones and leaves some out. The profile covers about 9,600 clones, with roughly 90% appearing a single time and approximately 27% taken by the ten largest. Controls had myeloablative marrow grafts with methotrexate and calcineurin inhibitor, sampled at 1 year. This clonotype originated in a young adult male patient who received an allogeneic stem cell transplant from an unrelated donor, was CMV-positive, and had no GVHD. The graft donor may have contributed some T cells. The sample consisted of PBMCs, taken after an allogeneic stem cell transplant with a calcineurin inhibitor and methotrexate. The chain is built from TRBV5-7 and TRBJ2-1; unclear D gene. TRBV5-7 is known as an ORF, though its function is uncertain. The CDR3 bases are TGTGCCAGCGGAGACCCGAGGGAGCAGTTCTTC. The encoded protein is CASGDPREQFF.